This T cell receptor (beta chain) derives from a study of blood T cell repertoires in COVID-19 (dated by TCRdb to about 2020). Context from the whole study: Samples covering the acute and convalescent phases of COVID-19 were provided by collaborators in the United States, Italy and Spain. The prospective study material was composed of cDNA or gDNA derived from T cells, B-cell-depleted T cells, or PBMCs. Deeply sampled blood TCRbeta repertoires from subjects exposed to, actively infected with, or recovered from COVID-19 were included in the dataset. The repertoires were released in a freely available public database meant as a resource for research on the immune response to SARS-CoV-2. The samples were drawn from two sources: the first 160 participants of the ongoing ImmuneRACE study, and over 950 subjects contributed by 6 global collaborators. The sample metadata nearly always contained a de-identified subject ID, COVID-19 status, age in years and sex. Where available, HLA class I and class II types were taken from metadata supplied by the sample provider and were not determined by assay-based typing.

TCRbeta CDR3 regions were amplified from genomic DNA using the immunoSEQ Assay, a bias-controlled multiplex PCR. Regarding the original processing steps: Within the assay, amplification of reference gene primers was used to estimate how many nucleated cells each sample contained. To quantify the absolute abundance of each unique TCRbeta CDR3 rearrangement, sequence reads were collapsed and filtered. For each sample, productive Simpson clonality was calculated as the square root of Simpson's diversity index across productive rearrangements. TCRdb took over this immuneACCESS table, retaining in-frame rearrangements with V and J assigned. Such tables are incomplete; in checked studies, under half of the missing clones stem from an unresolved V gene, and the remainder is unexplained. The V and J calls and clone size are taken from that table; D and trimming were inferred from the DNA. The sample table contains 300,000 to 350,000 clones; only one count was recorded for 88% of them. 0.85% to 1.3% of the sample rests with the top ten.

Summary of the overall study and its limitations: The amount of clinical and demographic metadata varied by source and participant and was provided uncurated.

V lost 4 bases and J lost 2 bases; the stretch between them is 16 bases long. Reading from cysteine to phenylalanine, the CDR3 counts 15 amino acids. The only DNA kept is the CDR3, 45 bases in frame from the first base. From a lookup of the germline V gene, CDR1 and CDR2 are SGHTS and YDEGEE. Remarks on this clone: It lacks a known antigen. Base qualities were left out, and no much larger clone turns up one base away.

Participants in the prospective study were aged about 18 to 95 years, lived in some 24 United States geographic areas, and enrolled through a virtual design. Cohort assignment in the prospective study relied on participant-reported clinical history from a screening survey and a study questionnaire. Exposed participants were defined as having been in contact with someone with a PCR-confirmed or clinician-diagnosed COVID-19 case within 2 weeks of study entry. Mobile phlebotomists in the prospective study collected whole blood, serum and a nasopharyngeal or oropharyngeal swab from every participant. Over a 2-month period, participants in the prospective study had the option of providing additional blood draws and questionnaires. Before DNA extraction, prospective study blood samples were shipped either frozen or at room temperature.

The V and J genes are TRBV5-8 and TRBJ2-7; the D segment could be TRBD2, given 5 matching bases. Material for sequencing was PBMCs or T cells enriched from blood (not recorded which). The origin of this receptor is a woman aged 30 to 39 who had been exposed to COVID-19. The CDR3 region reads CASSLGSATTYEQYF. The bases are TGTGCCAGCAGCCTGGGGAGCGCAACGACCTACGAGCAGTACTTC.